This section outlines one TCR beta chain sequence together with its context. Its target is not known. The junction departs from the called germline gene at one end, perhaps through a read error. The CDR3 has 13 residues. The repertoire was sequenced with immunoSEQ multiplex PCR; TCRdb's copy has only in-frame clones and lacks some. The data show 99,000 or so clones, about 91% seen once. This sample was taken from a study of T cell responses to AZD1222 COVID-19 vaccine. Study-level information: The analysis combined second doses at about 4 or about 12 weeks. Study-level points and caveats: The study reported that nearly half of spike-specific TCRs target unmutated variant regions. It should be noted that donors were predominantly white British and more often female, and clonal diversity was possibly underestimated. After the peak T cell response, and only then, were repertoires sampled.

The chain uses TRBV12-3 or TRBV12-4 and TRBJ2-5, with D perhaps TRBD2 (6 bases). The sample in question was peripheral blood, obtained on day 0 of AZD1222 vaccination. The TCR comes from an adult in good health. The CDR3 coding sequence is TGTGCCAGCAGACCGGACTACCACGAGACCCAGTACTTC. Amino acids: CASRPDYHETQYF.